The present TCR beta chain was sequenced within a study of response to subunit inactivated influenza vaccine. Study-wide results and limits: After each seasonal influenza vaccination, few new T cells are recruited, the authors suggested.

One entry per CDR3 protein, called by TCRdb with MiXCR from the RT-PCR reads. The sample has 540,000 or so distinct CDR3 sequences, around 13% seen once; the top ten hold over 10%. This CDR3 has 12 amino acids. Germline V gene lookup returns CDR1 SGHVS and CDR2 FNYEAQ. V dropped 1 base and J dropped 5 bases, with 6 bases sitting between them. As for this clonotype: As yet, its antigen is unknown. A read error is possible here, since a much larger clone lies one base away.

The chain employs TRBV7-6 and TRBJ2-7; possible D gene TRBD1, 6 bases. This TCR was recovered from a man aged 50-59 years who received an inactivated influenza vaccine. Sequenced material: PBMCs from blood, taken 40 to 50 days after vaccination. This CDR3 is CASSLGDNEQYF. The DNA of the CDR3 is TGTGCCAGCAGCTTAGGGGACAACGAGCAGTACTTC.